The following is a T cell receptor (beta chain) sequence with its context. Its antigen is unidentified. Clones were read by immunoSEQ multiplex PCR, and TCRdb kept only the in-frame ones, dropping some. Among approximately 150,000 clones, less than 90% were seen once, and the ten largest hold 1.5% to 2%. Germline CDR1 is LNHDA and CDR2 is SQIVND (reference sequence). V was pared by 4 bases and J by 4 bases, with 4 bases of the junction left unmatched. The CDR3 is made up of 15 amino acids. These data are taken from a study of T cell responses to AZD1222 COVID-19 vaccine. Regarding the study as a whole: Without day 14 samples, only post-peak T cell repertoires were studied. Donors skewed white British and female; clonal diversity was possibly underestimated.

Here the sequenced sample was peripheral blood, taken on day 0 of AZD1222 vaccination. The V and J genes are TRBV19 and TRBJ2-3, with TRBD1 matching 11 bases. The TCR comes from an adult in good health. The CDR3 sequence is CASSNLGQGADTQYF. The DNA of the CDR3 is TGTGCCAGTAGTAATCTGGGACAGGGGGCAGATACGCAGTATTTT. Combining the CDR3 with reference TRBV19 and TRBJ2-3 gives the whole variable domain DGGITQSPKYLFRKEGQNVTLSCEQNLNHDAMYWYRQDPGQGLRLIYYSQIVNDFQKGDIAEGYSVSREKKESFPLTVTSAQKNPTAFYLCASSNLGQGADTQYFGPGTRLTVL.